This TCR beta chain was sequenced during a study of blood T cell repertoires in COVID-19. Looking at the study overall: COVID-19 samples from acute and convalescent phases originated in the United States, Italy and Spain.

Only in-frame clones appear in the TCRdb table, and some are missing; sequencing was by immunoSEQ multiplex PCR. The repertoire holds 140,000 to 150,000 clones, with around 80% as singletons. Per germline, CDR1 SGDLS and CDR2 YYNGEE. This CDR3 comprises 14 residues. Unmatched junction bases numbered 4, after V lost 2 bases and J lost 7 bases. The chain is built from TRBV9 and TRBJ2-1; 9 bases are shared with TRBD2. Material: peripheral blood. The clonotype was recovered from a woman in her forties or fifties with acute or convalescent COVID-19. The CDR3 DNA is TGTGCCAGCAGCGTCGGCGGGGGGGTAAATGAGCAGTTCTTC. Protein sequence: CASSVGGGVNEQFF.